The T cell receptor beta chain described here comes from a study of shared clonotypes between healthy human individuals. This CDR3 has 13 amino acids. The germline V gene encodes CDR1 MNHEY and CDR2 SMNVEV (reference sequence). V lost 5 bases to trimming and J lost 11 bases; unmatched junction nucleotides: 11. Positively selected for CCR7, the CD45RO-negative cells used as naive CD8 cells excluded terminally differentiated effector memory CD45RA+ cells. Donors, without exception, were Caucasian adults residing in Nashville, Tennessee. Only in-frame clones appear in the TCRdb table, and some are missing; sequencing was by immunoSEQ multiplex PCR. The sample shows roughly 2.1 million clones, roughly 91% of them seen only once.

The receptor's source is a man aged 18 to 29 in good health. Some clones in this sample may be carry-over from other donors' samples. Sequencing input: naive CD8+ T cells from PBMCs. The chain links TRBV27 to TRBJ1-1; 7 nucleotides line up with TRBD1. CDR3 protein: CASSPITGVEAFF. The CDR3 DNA sequence: TGTGCCAGCAGTCCGATAACAGGGGTTGAGGCTTTCTTT.